The 8 T cell receptor beta chains listed next were all sequenced from one sample in a study of T cell responses to AZD1222 COVID-19 vaccine. The data were produced by immunoSEQ multiplex PCR, yet TCRdb's version contains in-frame clones alone and is incomplete. The sample carries roughly 100,000 clones, 87% recorded once. The sample here was peripheral blood, taken on day 0 of AZD1222 vaccination. The receptors originated from an adult in good health.

The chain recombines TRBV11-2 with TRBJ2-5; D tentatively reads TRBD1 or TRBD2 (6 bases each). Trimming left V 4 bases short and J 5 bases short, with 20 bases between. CDR3 size: 16 residues. CDR1 is SGHAT, CDR2 FQNNGV, per germline. The CDR3 nucleotides are TGTGCCAGCAGCTCCGGGGGCGGTCACCTTAGGGAGACCCAGTACTTC. Translating gives CASSSGGGHLRETQYF.

This clone was seen a single time. V and J are TRBV15 and TRBJ1-3; D remains unclear. This CDR3 has 17 residues. Germline CDR1 LNHNV, CDR2 YYDKDF (reference sequence). V was clipped by 0 bases and J by 0 bases, with 12 bases between them. The CDR3 nucleotides are TGTGCCACCAGCAGAGATCGGGTCAGGAGCTCTGGAAACACCATATATTTT. This encodes CATSRDRVRSSGNTIYF.

The rearrangement uses TRBV7-9 and TRBJ1-1; 7 positions agree with TRBD1. J gave up 4 bases and V 4 bases, and 15 bases lay outside the gene matches. Germline V gene data show CDR1 as SEHNR and CDR2 as FQNEAQ (reference sequence). The CDR3 is 17 residues long. For the CDR3, the DNA is TGTGCCAGCAGCTACCCAAAAAGTAACAGGGGAGGCACTGAAGCTTTCTTT. As protein: CASSYPKSNRGGTEAFF.

This chain connects TRBV2 to TRBJ2-7; 8 nucleotides match TRBD1. Germline V gene sequence: CDR1 SNHLY, CDR2 FYNNEI. The trim removed 2 bases at V and 3 bases at J, leaving 6 bases unmatched. The CDR3 extends over 15 amino acids. CDR3 protein: CASSEFGTGLYEQYF. The DNA of the CDR3 is TGTGCCAGCAGTGAATTTGGGACAGGACTCTACGAGCAGTACTTC.

The chain joins TRBV5-4 to TRBJ1-1; D is perhaps TRBD1 (6 bases). The CDR3 sequence is 15 residues long. Between the trimmed V and J ends, which lost 10 bases and 3 bases, there was a span of 22 bases. CDR1 and CDR2 from the germline V gene are SGHNT and YYREEE (reference sequence). The chain's CDR3 is CAFHFVGALDTEAFF. CDR3 sequence (DNA): TGTGCCTTCCACTTCGTGGGGGCGCTTGACACTGAAGCTTTCTTT.

This chain connects TRBV4-3 to TRBJ2-7, with TRBD1 matching 9 bases. This CDR3 spans 17 amino acids. The germline V gene encodes CDR1 LGHNA and CDR2 YSLEER. CDR3 in DNA: TGCGCCAGCAGCCCAATTGTTTTCGGGACAGGGTCCTTCGAGCAGTACGTC. Protein product: CASSPIVFGTGSFEQYV.

This clone has only one observation. The rearrangement joins TRBV25-1 to TRBJ1-1; 12 bases match TRBD1. CDR1 and CDR2 (germline): MGHDK, SYGVNS. Trimming took 7 bases from V and 3 from J; bases not matched to a gene: 12. This CDR3 contains 17 residues. The DNA for the CDR3 is TGTGCCAGCACCCCCCTCCGGGACAGGGGGCCTTACACTGAAGCTTTCTTT. This sequence encodes CASTPLRDRGPYTEAFF.

This chain connects TRBV11-3 to TRBJ2-3; the match to TRBD2 covers 10 bases. Germline V lookup: CDR1 SGHNT, CDR2 YENEEA. Trimming at V came to 2 bases and at J to 4 bases, leaving 6 bases not matched to a gene. The CDR3 length is 16 residues. CDR3 in amino acids: CASSLTLAGVADTQYF. In DNA form, the CDR3 reads TGTGCCAGCAGCTTAACGCTAGCGGGAGTGGCAGATACGCAGTATTTT. Filled out from reference TRBV11-3 and TRBJ2-3, the complete variable domain reads EAGVVQSPRYKIIEKKQPVAFWCNPISGHNTLYWYLQNLGQGPELLIRYENEEAVDDSQLPKDRFSAERLKGVDSTLKIQPAELGDSAVYLCASSLTLAGVADTQYFGPGTRLTVL.